This T cell receptor (beta chain) was captured by sequencing in a study of OX40 agonist ivuxolimab in advanced cancers. Across the study: The dose of intravenous ivuxolimab that patients received every 2 weeks ranged from 0.01 to 10 mg/kg. Study results and limitations: The study found that CD8+ T cells averaged more expanded clones than CD4+. Some nonresponders likewise displayed low normalized T-cell clonal expansion. Doses of 0.1 to 3.0 mg/kg were accompanied by clonal expansion of CD4+ and CD8+ blood T cells by week 6.

Only in-frame clones appear in the TCRdb table, and some are missing; sequencing was by immunoSEQ multiplex PCR. The sample includes about 50,000 clones, about 90% seen only once; the top ten take 0.85% to 1.1%. Notes on this clone: Its cognate antigen is unknown.

The germline V gene encodes CDR1 MNHEY and CDR2 SMNVEV (reference sequence). The length of the CDR3 is 16 residues. Deletions cut 5 bases from V and 5 bases from J, with 21 bases between. This receptor was obtained from an adult with an advanced solid tumor such as melanoma, head and neck, liver or kidney cancer. The material sequenced was CD4+ or CD8+ T cells sorted from blood, taken in a trial of the OX40 agonist ivuxolimab. The chain couples TRBV27 to TRBJ2-5, with D perhaps given as TRBD1 or TRBD2 (6 bases each). This CDR3 reads CASSPTVYGGRETQYF. The CDR3 coding sequence is TGTGCCAGCAGTCCAACGGTTTATGGGGGGCGGGAGACCCAGTACTTC.